The 4 T cell receptor beta chains listed next were all sequenced from one sample in a study of CD8 T cells in ankylosing spondylitis. TCRdb re-analysed the 5' RACE reads in MiXCR, keeping a single row per CDR3 protein. The sample yields 200,000 to 250,000 distinct CDR3 sequences, around 20% seen once. Whole-study findings and limits: Seemingly distinctive of ankylosing spondylitis blood was a TCR beta motif formed by eight highly homologous variants.

These TCRs are of unknown antigen specificity. Sequenced input: blood, either unsorted or a sorted T cell fraction (not recorded which). These receptors were taken from a male donor with ankylosing spondylitis.

V is TRBV12-3 or TRBV12-4 and J is TRBJ1-5; D gene unclear. The CDR3 spans 12 residues. Trimming pared 8 bases from V and 2 bases from J, leaving 7 bases between. Here the CDR3 reads CASSEGNQPQHF. The CDR3, as DNA: TGTGCCAGCTCCGAGGGCAATCAGCCCCAGCATTTT.

This clonotype was found a few times. The chain couples TRBV27 to TRBJ2-7, with TRBD1 matching 7 bases. The CDR3 totals 14 residues. V shed 4 bases and J 1 base; nucleotides not matched to a gene: 4. Germline lookup yields CDR1 MNHEY and CDR2 SMNVEV (reference sequence). CDR3 region: CASSSLTGSYEQYF. In nucleotides, the CDR3 is TGTGCCAGCAGTTCCCTGACAGGGTCCTACGAGCAGTACTTC.

This clonotype was detected only a few times. V is TRBV12-3 or TRBV12-4 and J is TRBJ1-1; D unclear. Trimming removed 5 bases at V and 0 bases at J, with 10 bases between. This CDR3 has 14 residues. CDR3 nucleotides: TGTGCCAGCAGTAGGACTCCCATGAACACTGAAGCTTTCTTT. Translating it yields CASSRTPMNTEAFF.

In this sample, this clonotype turned up many times. This chain links TRBV4-3 with TRBJ2-5; D remains unclear. This CDR3 is built from 15 residues. Trimming left V 0 bases short and J 5 bases short, with 13 bases between. Germline V CDR1 and CDR2: LGHNA, YSLEER. The CDR3 DNA is TGCGCCAGCAGCCAAGATGAAACGGGTTTGGAGACCCAGTACTTC. This translates into CASSQDETGLETQYF.